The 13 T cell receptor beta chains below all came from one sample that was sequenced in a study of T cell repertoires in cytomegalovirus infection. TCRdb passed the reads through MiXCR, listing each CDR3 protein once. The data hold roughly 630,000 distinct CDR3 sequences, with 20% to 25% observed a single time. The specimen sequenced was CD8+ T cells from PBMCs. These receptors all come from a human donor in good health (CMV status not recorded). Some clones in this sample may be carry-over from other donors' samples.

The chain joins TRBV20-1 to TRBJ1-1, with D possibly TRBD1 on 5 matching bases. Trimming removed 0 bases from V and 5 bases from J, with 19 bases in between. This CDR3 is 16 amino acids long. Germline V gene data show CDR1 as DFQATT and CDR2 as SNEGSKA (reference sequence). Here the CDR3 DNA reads TGCAGTGCTAGAGATCTCACAGACAGAAAACGAACTGAAGCTTTCTTT. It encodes CSARDLTDRKRTEAFF.

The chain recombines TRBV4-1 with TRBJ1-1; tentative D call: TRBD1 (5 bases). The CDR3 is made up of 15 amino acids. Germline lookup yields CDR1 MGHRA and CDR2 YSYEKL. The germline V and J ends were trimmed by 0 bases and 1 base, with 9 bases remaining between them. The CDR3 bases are TGCGCCAGCAGCCAAGACAGGGCATCGAACACTGAAGCTTTCTTT. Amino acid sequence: CASSQDRASNTEAFF.

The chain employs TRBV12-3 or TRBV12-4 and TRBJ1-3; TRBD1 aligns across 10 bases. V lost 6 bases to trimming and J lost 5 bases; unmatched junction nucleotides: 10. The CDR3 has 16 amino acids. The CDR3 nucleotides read TGTGCCAGCAGCCAAAAATTGACAGGGGGCAGAAACACCATATATTTT. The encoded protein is CASSQKLTGGRNTIYF.

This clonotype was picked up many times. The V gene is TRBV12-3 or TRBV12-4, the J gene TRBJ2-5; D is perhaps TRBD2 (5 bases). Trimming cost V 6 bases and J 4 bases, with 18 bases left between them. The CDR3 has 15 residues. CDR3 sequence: CASSPSWGAGETQYF. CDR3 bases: TGTGCCAGCAGCCCTTCCTGGGGAGCAGGAGAGACCCAGTACTTC.

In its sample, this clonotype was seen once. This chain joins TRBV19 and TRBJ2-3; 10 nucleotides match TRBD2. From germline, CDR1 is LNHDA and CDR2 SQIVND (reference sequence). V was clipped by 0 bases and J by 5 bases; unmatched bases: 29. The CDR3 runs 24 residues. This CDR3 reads CASSIDRGLGQGLTSGDIQDTQYF. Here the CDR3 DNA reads TGTGCCAGTAGTATAGATCGGGGTCTTGGCCAGGGACTCACTAGCGGGGACATACAAGATACGCAGTATTTT.

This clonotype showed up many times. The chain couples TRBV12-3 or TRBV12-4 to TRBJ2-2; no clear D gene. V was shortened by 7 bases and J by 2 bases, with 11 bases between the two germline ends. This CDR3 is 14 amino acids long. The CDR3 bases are TGTGCCAGCACCCTGGGCCTTAACACCGGGGAGCTGTTTTTT. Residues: CASTLGLNTGELFF.

The CDR3 region is CASSPGHPLPNEQFF. The CDR3 nucleotides read TGTGCCAGCAGCCCGGGGCACCCCTTGCCCAATGAGCAGTTCTTC. The chain carries TRBV5-6 and TRBJ2-1; D could derive from TRBD1 or TRBD2 (5 bases each). This CDR3 has 15 amino acids. Trimming took off 4 bases at V and 6 bases at J, with 17 bases between the two ends. The germline V gene encodes CDR1 SGHDT and CDR2 YYEEEE.

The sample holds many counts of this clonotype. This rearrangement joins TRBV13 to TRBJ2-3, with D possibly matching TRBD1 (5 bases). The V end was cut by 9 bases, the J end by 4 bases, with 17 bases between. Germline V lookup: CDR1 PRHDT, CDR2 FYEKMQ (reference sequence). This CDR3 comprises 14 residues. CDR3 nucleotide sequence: TGTGCCAGTGGGATGGGCAGGGCGCCAGATACGCAGTATTTT. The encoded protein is CASGMGRAPDTQYF.

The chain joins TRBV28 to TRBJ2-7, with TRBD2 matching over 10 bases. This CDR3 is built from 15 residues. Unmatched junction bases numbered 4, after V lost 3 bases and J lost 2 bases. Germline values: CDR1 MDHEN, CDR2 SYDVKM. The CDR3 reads CASSFSGGSPYEQYV. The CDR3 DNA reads TGTGCCAGCAGTTTTAGCGGGGGGAGCCCCTACGAGCAGTACGTC.

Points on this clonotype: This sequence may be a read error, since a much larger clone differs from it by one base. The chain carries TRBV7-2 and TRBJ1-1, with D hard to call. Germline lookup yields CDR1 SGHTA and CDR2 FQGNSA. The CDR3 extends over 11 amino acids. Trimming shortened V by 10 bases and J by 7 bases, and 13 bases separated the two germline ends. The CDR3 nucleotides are TGTGCCAACACCCTCTCAGGTGAAGCTTTCTTT. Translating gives CANTLSGEAFF.

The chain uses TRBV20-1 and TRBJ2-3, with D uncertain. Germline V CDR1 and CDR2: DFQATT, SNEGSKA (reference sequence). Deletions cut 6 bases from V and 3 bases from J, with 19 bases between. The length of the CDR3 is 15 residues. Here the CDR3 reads CSAHVYLDWTDTQYF. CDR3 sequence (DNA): TGCAGTGCCCACGTCTATTTGGATTGGACAGATACGCAGTATTTT.

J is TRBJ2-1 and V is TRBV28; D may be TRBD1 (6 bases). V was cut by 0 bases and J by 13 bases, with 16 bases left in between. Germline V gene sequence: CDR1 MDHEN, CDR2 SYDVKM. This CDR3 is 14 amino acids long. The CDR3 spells CASSLWRQAILQFF. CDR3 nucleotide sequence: TGTGCCAGCAGTTTATGGAGACAGGCCATACTTCAGTTCTTC.

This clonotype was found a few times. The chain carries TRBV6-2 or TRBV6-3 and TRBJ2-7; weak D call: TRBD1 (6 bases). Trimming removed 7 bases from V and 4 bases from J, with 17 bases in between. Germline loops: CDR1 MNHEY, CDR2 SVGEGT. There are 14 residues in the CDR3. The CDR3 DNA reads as TGTGCCAGCACAAGCGGCCAGGGGCCTTACGAGCAGTACGTC. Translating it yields CASTSGQGPYEQYV.